This T cell receptor beta chain was recovered during a study of blood T cell repertoires in COVID-19. The assay was immunoSEQ multiplex PCR, and TCRdb's table has in-frame clones only and misses some. Of about 200,000 clones detected, approximately 87% appear once; the ten largest clones hold 2.2%. Germline CDR1 is SGHTA and CDR2 is FQGTGA. Trimming shortened V by 2 bases and J by 0 bases, and 6 bases separated the two germline ends. The CDR3 covers 14 residues. The chain carries TRBV7-3 and TRBJ2-3; D remains unclear. Sequencing used peripheral blood. The source of this sequence is a woman aged 45 to 65 with acute or convalescent COVID-19. The DNA for the CDR3 is TGTGCCAGCAGCTTAGGGCAGAGCACAGATACGCAGTATTTT. Its translation is CASSLGQSTDTQYF.